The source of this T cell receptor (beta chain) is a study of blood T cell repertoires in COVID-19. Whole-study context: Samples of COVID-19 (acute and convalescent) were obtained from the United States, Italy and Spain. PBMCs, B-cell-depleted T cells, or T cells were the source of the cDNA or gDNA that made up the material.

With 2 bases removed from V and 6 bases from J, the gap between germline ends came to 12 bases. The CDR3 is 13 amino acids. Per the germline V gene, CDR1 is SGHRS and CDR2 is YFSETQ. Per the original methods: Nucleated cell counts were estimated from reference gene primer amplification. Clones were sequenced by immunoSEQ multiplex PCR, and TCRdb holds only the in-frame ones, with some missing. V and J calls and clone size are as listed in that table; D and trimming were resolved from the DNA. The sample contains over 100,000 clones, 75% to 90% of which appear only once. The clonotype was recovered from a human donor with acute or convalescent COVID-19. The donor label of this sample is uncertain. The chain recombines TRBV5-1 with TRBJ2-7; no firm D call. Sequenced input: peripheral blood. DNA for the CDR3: TGCGCCAGCAGCTTACACTTAGCTGGCGAGCAGTACTTC. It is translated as CASSLHLAGEQYF.